What follows are 31 T cell receptor beta chains derived from one specimen sequenced in a study of blood T cells in healthy people across ages. The second PCR ran about 6 to 12 cycles with a sample-barcoded 5' primer and J-beta primers. TCRdb analysed the 5' RACE reads with MiXCR anew, one entry per CDR3 protein. The sample carries about 1.8 million distinct CDR3 sequences, roughly 49% recorded once. Sequenced input: blood. Receptors were obtained from a woman between 35 and 50 years old in good health.

V usage is TRBV6-2 or TRBV6-3 and J usage is TRBJ2-5; TRBD2 agrees at 11 bases. V lost 6 bases and J lost 6; bases outside the gene matches: 9. The length of the CDR3 is 15 residues. Germline values: CDR1 MNHEY, CDR2 SVGEGT. The CDR3 loop reads CASRTLSGGVKTQYF. CDR3 DNA sequence: TGTGCCAGCAGAACTCTTAGCGGGGGGGTTAAGACCCAGTACTTC.

The chain joins TRBV7-2 to TRBJ2-3, with 8 bases identical to TRBD1. The CDR3 has 16 amino acids. Unmatched junction bases numbered 6, after V lost 1 base and J lost 3 bases. Germline V CDR1 and CDR2: SGHTA, FQGNSA. The CDR3, as DNA: TGTGCCAGCAGCTTAGACCGGACAGGGTTGACAGATACGCAGTATTTT. Its protein is CASSLDRTGLTDTQYF.

The chain is built from TRBV5-5 and TRBJ2-2; TRBD1 aligns across 7 bases. The CDR3 is made up of 15 amino acids. The germline gives CDR1 SGHKS, CDR2 YYEKEE (reference sequence). V shed 4 bases, J shed 3 bases, and the junction held 6 bases outside the gene matches. CDR3 in amino acids: CASSRDRVDTGELFF. Written as DNA, the CDR3 is TGTGCCAGCAGCAGAGACAGGGTAGACACCGGGGAGCTGTTTTTT.

This clonotype was observed once. The V and J genes are TRBV5-1 and TRBJ2-7; 9 bases agree with TRBD1. Trimming removed 1 base from V and 2 bases from J; junction bases left unmatched: 10. From germline, CDR1 is SGHRS and CDR2 YFSETQ. The CDR3 runs to 17 residues. DNA of the CDR3: TGCGCCAGCAGCTTGCCGGGACAGGGACTCCGCCCCTACGAGCAGTACTTC. Its protein product is CASSLPGQGLRPYEQYF.

The CDR3 reads CATSDSLRFYGYTF. DNA of the CDR3: TGTGCCACCAGTGATTCCCTCCGTTTCTATGGCTACACCTTC. J is TRBJ1-2 and V is TRBV24-1; D is unclear. CDR1 and CDR2 (germline): KGHDR, SFDVKD. Trimming left V 2 bases short and J 4 bases short, with 10 bases between. The CDR3 covers 14 residues.

The chain has TRBV6-1 and TRBJ2-4; D might be TRBD1 (6 bases). In germline, CDR1 is MNHNS, CDR2 SASEGT. This CDR3 spans 14 amino acids. V was trimmed by 6 bases and J by 6 bases, leaving 15 bases between them. The CDR3 sequence is CASRLRGTVNIQYF. In nucleotides, the CDR3 is TGTGCCAGCAGACTCAGGGGCACAGTAAACATTCAGTACTTC.

Worth noting for this clonotype: An end of the junction differs from the germline gene, which may be a read error. The chain combines TRBV24-1 with TRBJ2-7; D remains unclear. The germline V gene has CDR1 KGHDR and CDR2 SFDVKD. CDR3 size: 14 residues. In nucleotides, the CDR3 is TGTGCCACCAGTGATTCCTTAGTAGCCTACGGGCAGTACTTC. It is translated as CATSDSLVAYGQYF.

The V and J genes are TRBV9 and TRBJ2-3; 11 bases line up with TRBD2. There are 17 residues in the CDR3. Germline CDR1 SGDLS, CDR2 YYNGEE. V dropped 2 bases and J dropped 0; count of bases not matched to a gene: 5. The CDR3 sequence is CASSVLAGGQSTDTQYF. The CDR3 region has the DNA TGTGCCAGCAGCGTTCTAGCGGGGGGCCAGAGCACAGATACGCAGTATTTT.

The chain uses TRBV28 and TRBJ2-3; D is unresolved. CDR1 MDHEN and CDR2 SYDVKM come from the germline V gene. CDR3 length: 16 amino acids. Trimming shortened V by 8 bases and J by 1 base, and 19 bases separated the two germline ends. The CDR3 is CASPPPFGEGTDTQYF. DNA of the CDR3: TGTGCCAGCCCCCCCCCCTTTGGGGAAGGCACAGATACGCAGTATTTT.

CDR3 coding DNA: TGTGCCAGCAGCTCACCTAGGGTTGTTGGGGAGCAGTTCTTC. Translation: CASSSPRVVGEQFF. The chain links TRBV7-2 to TRBJ2-1; the D is unclear. Germline values: CDR1 SGHTA, CDR2 FQGNSA. CDR3 length equals 14 residues. With 4 bases removed from V and 10 bases from J, the gap between germline ends came to 17 bases.

This clonotype was seen a few times. The chain carries TRBV7-2 and TRBJ2-5, with D uncertain. Germline V lookup: CDR1 SGHTA, CDR2 FQGNSA. This CDR3 has 14 amino acids. V gave up 1 base and J gave up 5 bases, with 11 bases separating them. DNA of the CDR3: TGTGCCAGCAGCTTAGGCGCAAGGTTGGAGACCCAGTACTTC. Encoded protein: CASSLGARLETQYF. The full variable domain, completed using reference TRBV7-2 and TRBJ2-5, is GAGVSQSPSNKVTEKGKDVELRCDPISGHTALYWYRQSLGQGLEFLIYFQGNSAPDKSGLPSDRFSAERTGGSVSTLTIQRTQQEDSAVYLCASSLGARLETQYFGPGTRLLVL.

J is TRBJ2-3 and V is TRBV2, with 16 bases identical to TRBD2. V dropped 6 bases and J dropped 4; count of bases not matched to a gene: 4. CDR1 and CDR2 from the germline V gene are SNHLY and FYNNEI. This CDR3 spans 16 amino acids. In DNA form, the CDR3 reads TGTGCCAGCAGATCGGGACTAGCGGGGGGGCCAGATACGCAGTATTTT. Amino acid sequence: CASRSGLAGGPDTQYF.

The V call is TRBV28, the J call TRBJ2-4, with 8 bases identical to TRBD1. Germline V gene sequence: CDR1 MDHEN, CDR2 SYDVKM. The CDR3 runs to 15 residues. V dropped 2 bases and J dropped 7; count of bases not matched to a gene: 7. The CDR3 DNA reads TGTGCCAGCAGTTTAGCTGGACAGGGATTGAACATTCAGTACTTC. The encoded protein is CASSLAGQGLNIQYF.

The CDR3 sequence is CASVTGGLQETQYF. The CDR3 bases are TGTGCCAGCGTCACGGGGGGACTCCAAGAGACCCAGTACTTC. The chain joins TRBV7-2 to TRBJ2-5; 7 nucleotides line up with TRBD2. Germline CDR1 and CDR2: SGHTA and FQGNSA. V shed 8 bases, J shed 1 base, and the junction held 7 bases outside the gene matches. The CDR3 spans 14 residues.

This sequence joins TRBV20-1 and TRBJ2-5, with TRBD1 matching over 7 bases. Germline V CDR1 and CDR2: DFQATT, SNEGSKA (reference sequence). V gave up 5 bases and J gave up 4 bases; unmatched junction bases: 7. CDR3 length equals 13 residues. CDR3 bases: TGCAGTGCTCCGACAGGGATGGGAGAGACCCAGTACTTC. Translation: CSAPTGMGETQYF.

This chain links TRBV20-1 with TRBJ2-5; 7 nucleotides line up with TRBD1. Per germline, CDR1 DFQATT and CDR2 SNEGSKA (reference sequence). V was clipped by 6 bases and J by 3 bases; unmatched bases: 16. The CDR3 runs 16 residues. CDR3 protein: CSATTGLIVIKETQYF. The CDR3 bases are TGCAGTGCCACGACAGGGTTGATAGTGATCAAAGAGACCCAGTACTTC.

This clonotype showed up just once. This sequence joins TRBV14 and TRBJ1-2, with a weak D call TRBD1 (6 bases). The V and J ends lost 1 base and 7 bases respectively, with 13 bases between them. This CDR3 has 14 amino acids. Germline CDR1 and CDR2: SGHDN and FVKESK. The CDR3 sequence is CASSQGGQSSGYTF. CDR3 DNA sequence: TGTGCCAGCAGCCAAGGGGGACAATCGAGTGGCTACACCTTC.

The table lists this clonotype with a few counts. The chain uses TRBV15 and TRBJ2-7; tentatively, D is TRBD1 or TRBD2 (5 bases each). The CDR3 covers 14 residues. V was cut by 9 bases and J by 3 bases, with 18 bases left in between. Germline V CDR1 and CDR2: LNHNV, YYDKDF (reference sequence). The chain's CDR3 is CATDSGTEDYEQYF. The CDR3 bases are TGTGCCACGGATTCCGGGACCGAAGACTACGAGCAGTACTTC.

This clonotype was recorded a few times. This chain connects TRBV7-2 to TRBJ2-1, with 16 bases that match TRBD2. Trimming removed 1 base from V and 9 bases from J; junction bases left unmatched: 9. The CDR3 has 18 amino acids. Germline V gene data show CDR1 as SGHTA and CDR2 as FQGNSA. CDR3: CASSLVLGLAGGLSEQFF. The CDR3 DNA sequence: TGTGCCAGCAGCTTAGTTCTGGGACTAGCGGGGGGGCTTAGTGAGCAGTTCTTC.

The chain is built from TRBV6-2 or TRBV6-3 and TRBJ1-1; 8 nucleotides match TRBD1. The CDR3 is 14 residues long. The V gene's germline CDR1 is MNHEY and CDR2 SVGEGT. The V gene end was trimmed by 5 bases and the J gene end by 1 base; junction bases not matched to a gene: 3. CDR3 region: CASSRQGRNTEAFF. The CDR3, as DNA: TGTGCCAGCAGTCGACAGGGGAGGAACACTGAAGCTTTCTTT.

The chain recombines TRBV2 with TRBJ2-4; D is unclear. Germline-derived CDR1 and CDR2 are SNHLY and FYNNEI. Trimming pared 8 bases from V and 5 bases from J, leaving 4 bases between. CDR3 length equals 10 residues. CDR3 in amino acids: CASGENIQYF. Written as DNA, the CDR3 is TGTGCCAGCGGCGAAAACATTCAGTACTTC.

The chain links TRBV7-2 to TRBJ1-2, with a possible D match to TRBD1 (5 bases). With 2 bases removed from V and 8 bases from J, the gap between germline ends came to 15 bases. The CDR3 covers 14 residues. CDR1 and CDR2 from the germline V gene are SGHTA and FQGNSA. DNA for the CDR3: TGTGCCAGCAGCTTACGTTCGACGGGGGAAGGCTACACCTTC. Translating gives CASSLRSTGEGYTF.

This chain uses TRBV12-3 or TRBV12-4 with TRBJ2-1, with 8 nucleotides matching TRBD2. The CDR3 totals 18 residues. The J segment lost 7 bases and the V segment lost 2 bases, leaving 16 bases of the junction unmatched. CDR3 sequence: CASSLSRGGGPLQNEQFF. CDR3 bases: TGTGCCAGCAGTTTAAGTCGGGGCGGGGGGCCCTTACAAAATGAGCAGTTCTTC.

The rearrangement uses TRBV5-8 and TRBJ2-5, with D perhaps matching TRBD1 (6 bases). The end of the DNA fits TRBJ2-7 better, so the J call may be wrong. CDR3 length equals 14 residues. Germline V lookup: CDR1 SGHTS, CDR2 YDEGEE. The chain's CDR3 is CASSTGHQAYEQYF. The CDR3 DNA is TGTGCCAGCAGCACGGGACACCAGGCCTACGAGCAGTACTTC.

This chain uses TRBV20-1 with TRBJ2-7, with D perhaps TRBD2 (5 bases). CDR1 DFQATT and CDR2 SNEGSKA come from the germline V gene (reference sequence). V dropped 5 bases and J dropped 3 bases, with 17 bases sitting between them. There are 14 residues in the CDR3. CDR3 nucleotide sequence: TGCAGTGCTGACAAGCCCGGGATTCGCTACGAGCAGTACTTC. Translated: CSADKPGIRYEQYF.

This clonotype was picked up one time. The chain links TRBV15 to TRBJ1-5; possibly TRBD1 for D (6 bases). The CDR3 is 14 residues long. V lost 6 bases and J lost 2, with 11 bases in between. Germline V gene lookup returns CDR1 LNHNV and CDR2 YYDKDF (reference sequence). Written as DNA, the CDR3 is TGTGCCACCAGTGTTCGGACAGGCAATCAGCCCCAGCATTTT. The encoded protein is CATSVRTGNQPQHF.

The genes are TRBV7-2 and TRBJ1-2; 8 bases line up with TRBD1. The CDR3 has 14 residues. J lost 4 bases, V lost 5 bases, and 6 bases had no gene match. CDR1 is SGHTA and CDR2 is FQGNSA in the germline V gene. Here the CDR3 reads CASSAMDRVYGYTF. Written as DNA, the CDR3 is TGTGCCAGCAGCGCAATGGACAGGGTCTATGGCTACACCTTC. The whole variable domain, filled in from reference TRBV7-2 and TRBJ1-2, reads GAGVSQSPSNKVTEKGKDVELRCDPISGHTALYWYRQSLGQGLEFLIYFQGNSAPDKSGLPSDRFSAERTGGSVSTLTIQRTQQEDSAVYLCASSAMDRVYGYTFGSGTRLTVV.

The chain has TRBV20-1 and TRBJ1-4; maybe TRBD1 (6 bases). The V gene's germline CDR1 is DFQATT and CDR2 SNEGSKA (reference sequence). This CDR3 spans 15 amino acids. Trimming removed 2 bases from V and 8 bases from J, with 18 bases in between. Written as DNA, the CDR3 is TGCAGTGCTAGAAAAATGTCGGCCAGGGGAGAAAAACTGTTTTTT. It is translated as CSARKMSARGEKLFF.

This clonotype was seen more than once but under ten times. The chain joins TRBV4-2 to TRBJ1-2; possible D gene TRBD1, 5 bases. Trimming took 0 bases from V and 7 from J, leaving 18 bases between them. From germline, CDR1 is LGHNA and CDR2 YNFKEQ. This CDR3 contains 16 residues. The chain's CDR3 is CASSQDKEGRVGGYTF. CDR3 in DNA: TGTGCCAGCAGCCAAGATAAGGAGGGGCGGGTTGGTGGCTACACCTTC.

This chain joins TRBV28 and TRBJ1-2, with 7 bases fitting TRBD1. V trimming: 3 bases; J trimming: 0 bases; junction bases outside the gene matches: 4. The CDR3 runs to 15 residues. The germline V gene encodes CDR1 MDHEN and CDR2 SYDVKM. CDR3 region: CASSFPGGSNYGYTF. CDR3 DNA sequence: TGTGCCAGCAGTTTCCCAGGGGGTTCTAACTATGGCTACACCTTC.

This clonotype has more than one count but fewer than ten. The rearrangement links TRBV20-1 to TRBJ1-2, with TRBD1 matching over 11 bases. CDR1 and CDR2 from the germline V gene are DFQATT and SNEGSKA (reference sequence). This CDR3 comprises 12 residues. V dropped 6 bases and J dropped 3; count of bases not matched to a gene: 0. The CDR3 is CSAGQGDYGYTF. In DNA, the CDR3 is TGCAGTGCGGGACAGGGGGACTATGGCTACACCTTC.